The source of this T cell receptor beta chain is a study of T cells after yellow fever vaccination. On the study more broadly: When fractions had low cell numbers, they were prepared with SMART-Seq v4 Ultra Low Input.

Findings and caveats of the study: Though weaker, the secondary response peaked faster, on day 5 versus 15.

This clonotype was recorded many times. Its antigen is currently unknown. After removal of 5 bases from V and 1 base from J, the junction contained 12 bases not matched to a gene. CDR1 and CDR2 (germline): SGHTA, FQGNSA. CDR3 length: 18 amino acids. It was through 5'RACE template switching that TCR cDNA was made, with a universal primer site and UMIs added. TCRdb re-called the 5' RACE reads with MiXCR, one entry per CDR3 protein. The sample holds 250,000 to 400,000 distinct CDR3 sequences, over 4% seen once. The TCR comes from a man in his late teens or twenties who received the YFV17D yellow fever vaccine. This rearrangement joins TRBV7-2 to TRBJ2-5, with TRBD2 matching 11 bases. The specimen was PBMCs, collected 5 days after the yellow fever booster vaccination. The CDR3 DNA is TGTGCCAGCAGCCCCATGGGGATTAGCGGGGGGGGCCAAGAGACCCAGTACTTC. Translating it yields CASSPMGISGGGQETQYF.